Sequencing of this TCR beta chain was carried out in a study of human T cells and chemical hapten exposure. Original analysis: Ranging from roughly 20,000 to 750,000, TCR counts per sample had a median value of about 96,000. Each CDR3 protein is one row after TCRdb ran MiXCR on the RACE reads. TCRdb, not the original authors, processed these V and J calls. The sample has around 380,000 distinct CDR3 sequences; roughly 5% are singletons. Time point of the sample: patch test 1, 2 weeks after DPC sensitization. Treatment described: therapeutic diphenylcyclopropenone sensitization with weekly scalp DPC. The receptor was isolated from a woman between 45 and 65 years old with alopecia areata. Some clones in this sample may be carry-over from other donors' samples. Source: whole blood, taken in connection with sensitization to the hapten diphenylcyclopropenone (DPC).

The CDR3, as DNA: TGTGCCAGCAGCCGATCCGGAGCGGGAGGGCAGACAGATACGCAGTATTTT. It encodes CASSRSGAGGQTDTQYF. The chain carries TRBV7-2 and TRBJ2-3; 10 nucleotides agree with TRBD2. V shed 5 bases and J 3 bases; nucleotides not matched to a gene: 11. This CDR3 is 17 amino acids long. Germline lookup yields CDR1 SGHTA and CDR2 FQGNSA.